Here is one T cell receptor (beta chain) with its context. The data originate from a study of blood T cell repertoires in COVID-19. V was clipped by 5 bases and J by 5 bases, with 11 bases between them. The length of the CDR3 is 14 residues. The germline CDR1 and CDR2 sequences are SGDLS and YYNGEE. Assignment of participants to cohorts was predicated upon participant-reported clinical history. TCRdb's copy holds only in-frame clones and misses some; the assay was immunoSEQ multiplex PCR. The sample consists of about 180,000 clones, approximately 85% of them appearing once. V is TRBV9 and J is TRBJ1-6; no definite D call. This clonotype originated in a woman between 18 and 29 years old who had recovered from COVID-19. Sequencing was carried out using PBMCs or T cells enriched from blood (not recorded which). The CDR3 nucleotides are TGTGCCAGCAGGGCGGGTATCAATAATTCACCCCTCCACTTT. It specifies CASRAGINNSPLHF.